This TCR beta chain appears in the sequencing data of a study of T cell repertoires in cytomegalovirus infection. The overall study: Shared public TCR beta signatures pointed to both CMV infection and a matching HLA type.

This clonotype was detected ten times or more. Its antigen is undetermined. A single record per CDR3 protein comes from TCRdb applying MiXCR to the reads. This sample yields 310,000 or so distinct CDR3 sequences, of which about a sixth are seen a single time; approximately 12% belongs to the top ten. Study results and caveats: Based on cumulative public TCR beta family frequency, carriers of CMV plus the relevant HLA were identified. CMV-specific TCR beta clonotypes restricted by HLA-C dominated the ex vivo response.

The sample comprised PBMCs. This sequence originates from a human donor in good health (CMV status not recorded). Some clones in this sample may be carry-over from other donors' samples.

The CDR3 DNA follows: TGCGCCAGCAGCCGATTACTGGGCTCCGAGGCCTACGAGCAGTACTTC. Translating it yields CASSRLLGSEAYEQYF. The J gene is TRBJ2-7, the V gene TRBV4-1; no firm D call. The germline CDR1 and CDR2 sequences are MGHRA and YSYEKL. The CDR3 sequence is 16 residues long. The V gene lost 4 bases and the J gene lost 2 bases, with 18 bases spanning the gap.